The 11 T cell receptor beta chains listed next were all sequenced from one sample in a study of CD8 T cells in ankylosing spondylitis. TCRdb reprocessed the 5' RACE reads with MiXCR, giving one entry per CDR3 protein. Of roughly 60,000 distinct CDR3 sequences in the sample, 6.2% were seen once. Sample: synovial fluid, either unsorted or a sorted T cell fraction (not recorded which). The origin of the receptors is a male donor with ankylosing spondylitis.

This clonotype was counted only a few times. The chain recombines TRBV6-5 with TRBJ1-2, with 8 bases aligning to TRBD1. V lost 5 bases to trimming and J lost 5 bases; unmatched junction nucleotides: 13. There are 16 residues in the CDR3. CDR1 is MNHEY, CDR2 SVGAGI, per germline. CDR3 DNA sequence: TGTGCCAGCAGTACTGCTCGTGCAGGGGGCGCTTATGGCTACACCTTC. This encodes CASSTARAGGAYGYTF.

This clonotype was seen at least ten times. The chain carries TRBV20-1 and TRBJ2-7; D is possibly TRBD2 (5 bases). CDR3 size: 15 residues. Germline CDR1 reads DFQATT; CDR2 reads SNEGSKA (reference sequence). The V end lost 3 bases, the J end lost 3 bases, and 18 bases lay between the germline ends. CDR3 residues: CSASRGFELDYEQYF. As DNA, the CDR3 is TGCAGTGCTAGCCGGGGATTCGAGCTGGACTACGAGCAGTACTTC.

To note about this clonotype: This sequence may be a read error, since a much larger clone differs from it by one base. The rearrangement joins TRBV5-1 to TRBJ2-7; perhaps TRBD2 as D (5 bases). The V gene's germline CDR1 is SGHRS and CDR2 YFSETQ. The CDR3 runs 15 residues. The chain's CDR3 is CAGSLVVATSYEQYF. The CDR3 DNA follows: TGCGCCGGCAGCTTGGTGGTAGCGACCTCCTACGAGCAGTACTTC.

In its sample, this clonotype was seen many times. CDR3 protein: CASSLSPSGSYEQYF. CDR3 DNA sequence: TGTGCCAGCAGCTTAAGTCCTAGCGGGAGCTACGAGCAGTACTTC. The chain couples TRBV7-3 to TRBJ2-7; 10 positions match TRBD2. The ends lost 1 base at V and 3 bases at J; junction bases unmatched: 3. The germline V gene has CDR1 SGHTA and CDR2 FQGTGA. CDR3 length: 15 amino acids.

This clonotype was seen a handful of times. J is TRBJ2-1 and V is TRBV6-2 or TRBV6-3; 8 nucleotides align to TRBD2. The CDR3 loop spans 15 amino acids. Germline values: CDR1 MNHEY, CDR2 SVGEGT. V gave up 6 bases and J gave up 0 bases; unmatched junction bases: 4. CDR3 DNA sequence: TGTGCCAGCAGCCGAAGCGGGAGCTCCTACAATGAGCAGTTCTTC. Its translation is CASSRSGSSYNEQFF.

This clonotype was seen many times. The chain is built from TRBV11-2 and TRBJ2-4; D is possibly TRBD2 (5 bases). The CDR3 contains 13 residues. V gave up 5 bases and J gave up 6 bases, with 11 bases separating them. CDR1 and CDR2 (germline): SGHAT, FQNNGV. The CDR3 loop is CASSPSGLNIQYF. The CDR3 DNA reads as TGTGCCAGCAGCCCGAGCGGCTTAAACATTCAGTACTTC.

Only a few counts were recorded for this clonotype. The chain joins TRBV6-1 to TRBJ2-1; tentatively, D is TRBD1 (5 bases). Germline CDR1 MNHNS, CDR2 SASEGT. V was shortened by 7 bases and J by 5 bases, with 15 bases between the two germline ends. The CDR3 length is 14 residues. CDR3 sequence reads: CASIPGLNNNEQFF. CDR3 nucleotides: TGTGCCAGCATCCCAGGGTTAAATAACAATGAGCAGTTCTTC.

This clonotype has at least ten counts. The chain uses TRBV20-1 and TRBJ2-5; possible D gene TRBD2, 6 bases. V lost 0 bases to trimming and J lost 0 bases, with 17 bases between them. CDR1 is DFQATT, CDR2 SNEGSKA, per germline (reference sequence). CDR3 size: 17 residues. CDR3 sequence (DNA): TGCAGTGCTAGAGACCTTTCGGGAGCGGGCCACCAAGAGACCCAGTACTTC. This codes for CSARDLSGAGHQETQYF.

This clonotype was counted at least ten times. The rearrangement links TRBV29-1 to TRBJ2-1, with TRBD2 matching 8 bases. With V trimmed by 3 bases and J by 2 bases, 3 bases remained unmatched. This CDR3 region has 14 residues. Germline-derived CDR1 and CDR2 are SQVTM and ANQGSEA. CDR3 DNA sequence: TGCAGCGTTGATAAACTAGCGGCCTACAATGAGCAGTTCTTC. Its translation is CSVDKLAAYNEQFF.

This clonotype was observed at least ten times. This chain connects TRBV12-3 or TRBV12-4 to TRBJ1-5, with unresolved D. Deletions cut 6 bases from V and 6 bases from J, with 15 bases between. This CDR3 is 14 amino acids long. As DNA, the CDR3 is TGTGCCAGCAGCTATGACACCCTGGGTCAGCCCCAGCATTTT. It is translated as CASSYDTLGQPQHF.

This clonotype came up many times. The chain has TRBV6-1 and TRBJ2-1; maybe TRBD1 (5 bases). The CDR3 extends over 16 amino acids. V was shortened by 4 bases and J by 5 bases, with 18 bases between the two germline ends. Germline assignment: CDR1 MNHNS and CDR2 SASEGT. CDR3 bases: TGTGCCAGCAGTGCCCCTAAGGGGCAGGTTAACAATGAGCAGTTCTTC. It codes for CASSAPKGQVNNEQFF.